This T cell receptor (beta chain) was identified during a study of CD8+CD57+ T cells in acquired aplastic anemia. This clonotype was seen many times. Patients included in sequencing had previously demonstrated CD8+CD57+ cell expansion by flow cytometry. Looked up from germline, CDR1 is DFQATT and CDR2 is SNEGSKA (reference sequence). The CDR3 is 14 amino acids. V dropped 3 bases and J dropped 0 bases, with 9 bases sitting between them. Investigators profiled TCR beta VDJ and CDR3 from genomic DNA template. Using its own MiXCR run on the reads, TCRdb lists one record per CDR3 protein. Counted here are under 200,000 distinct CDR3 sequences, around half occurring once; the ten biggest clones make up about 2.9%.

This chain uses TRBV20-1 with TRBJ1-5; D unresolved. This receptor was identified in a human donor with aplastic anemia. Material for sequencing was sorted CD4+, CD8+, or CD8+CD57+ T cells (not recorded which) from PBMCs. The CDR3 DNA sequence: TGCAGTGCTAGTGCGGGGAATAGCAATCAGCCCCAGCATTTT. This encodes CSASAGNSNQPQHF.